This T cell receptor beta chain was recorded in a study of human T cells and chemical hapten exposure. Study-wide results and caveats: Following DPC sensitization, TCRs present above 1 in 1000 frequency showed no change. A positive correlation with patch test score was found for PT1 expanded TCR counts. Expanded TCRs clustered into significantly more large CDR3 similarity groups than controls, the analysis revealed.

This clonotype was detected ten times or more. As yet, its antigen is unknown. Library preparation tagged each individual cDNA molecule with a unique molecular identifier. From the RACE reads, TCRdb called clonotypes with MiXCR, one entry per CDR3 protein. The profile shows 95,000 to 150,000 distinct CDR3 sequences, roughly an eighth of them singletons. CDR3 length equals 14 residues. The V gene end was trimmed by 5 bases and the J gene end by 1 base; junction bases not matched to a gene: 2. This sample's time point: patch test 1, 2 weeks after DPC sensitization. As to treatment: therapeutic diphenylcyclopropenone sensitization with weekly scalp DPC.

Sequences were derived from whole blood, sampled in connection with sensitization to the hapten diphenylcyclopropenone (DPC). The gene calls are TRBV12-3 or TRBV12-4 and TRBJ2-1; 7 nucleotides match TRBD1. This sequence was found in a man between 18 and 35 years old with alopecia areata. Some clones in this sample may be carry-over from other donors' samples. CDR3 sequence (DNA): TGTGCCAGCAGTCCGACAGGGTCCTACAATGAGCAGTTCTTC. Translating it yields CASSPTGSYNEQFF.